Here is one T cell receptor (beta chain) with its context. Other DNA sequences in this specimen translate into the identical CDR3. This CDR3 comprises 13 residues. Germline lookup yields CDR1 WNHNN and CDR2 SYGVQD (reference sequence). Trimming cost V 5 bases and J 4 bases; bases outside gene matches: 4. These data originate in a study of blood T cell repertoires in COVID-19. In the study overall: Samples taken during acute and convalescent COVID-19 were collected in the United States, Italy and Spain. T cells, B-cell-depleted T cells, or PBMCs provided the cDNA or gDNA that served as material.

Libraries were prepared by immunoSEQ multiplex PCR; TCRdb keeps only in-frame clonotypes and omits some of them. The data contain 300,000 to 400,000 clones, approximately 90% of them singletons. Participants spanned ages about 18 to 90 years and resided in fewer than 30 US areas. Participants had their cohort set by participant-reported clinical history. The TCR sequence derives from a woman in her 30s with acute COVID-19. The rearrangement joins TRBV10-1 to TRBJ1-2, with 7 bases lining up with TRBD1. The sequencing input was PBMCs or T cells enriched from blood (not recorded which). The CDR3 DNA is TGCGCCAGCAGTCCCGACAGGGTCTATGGCTACACCTTC. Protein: CASSPDRVYGYTF.